These T cell receptor beta chains were read from a single sample in a study of T cell responses to AZD1222 COVID-19 vaccine. Here immunoSEQ multiplex PCR was the method, and the copy in TCRdb shows in-frame clones only, minus some. The sample records more than 70,000 clones, roughly 87% being singletons. Sequencing was performed on peripheral blood, taken 28 days after the second AZD1222 dose. The source is an adult who received the AZD1222 COVID-19 vaccine. CDR3s leave out the opening cysteine and the closing phenylalanine or tryptophan. The D gene is left open where the match is weak.

TRBV4-1	TRBJ1-2	-	ASSHTGTPGSGNYGYT
TRBV5-1	TRBJ2-5	TRBD2	ASSLGTSGIETQY
TRBV7-2	TRBJ2-1	-	ASSLPGRREQF
TRBV30	TRBJ2-7	TRBD1	AWSVREGAGFKQY
TRBV5-6	TRBJ1-2	-	ASSLSTGSGSYGYT
TRBV2	TRBJ1-2	TRBD1	ASSERSQGVHGYT
TRBV5-6	TRBJ1-5	-	ASSFGQTRVNQPQH
TRBV2	TRBJ1-6	-	ASAWRSGMESPLH
TRBV21-1	TRBJ1-1	-	ASSSEAF
TRBV13	TRBJ2-1	-	ASSFSFSYNEQF
TRBV7-3	TRBJ1-2	-	ASSDRGSFGYT
TRBV28	TRBJ1-2	-	ASTLSDNGYGYT
TRBV11-2	TRBJ2-3	TRBD2	ASSPEGTSGTDTQY
TRBV6-5	TRBJ1-4	-	ASSPGGAGEKLF
TRBV30	TRBJ1-3	-	AWSVGQVSSGNTIY
TRBV29-1	TRBJ1-1	-	SVRVDTEAF
TRBV29-1	TRBJ1-2	TRBD1	SVGGDPGQLRISNGYT
TRBV5-5	TRBJ1-1	-	ASSPTGRPNTEAF
TRBV5-1	TRBJ1-4	TRBD1	ASSSTGDGEKLF
TRBV9	TRBJ2-2	-	ASSVRAGNTGELF
TRBV29-1	TRBJ2-5	-	SVDRGKETQY
TRBV6-1	TRBJ1-1	-	ASSEAGEEAF